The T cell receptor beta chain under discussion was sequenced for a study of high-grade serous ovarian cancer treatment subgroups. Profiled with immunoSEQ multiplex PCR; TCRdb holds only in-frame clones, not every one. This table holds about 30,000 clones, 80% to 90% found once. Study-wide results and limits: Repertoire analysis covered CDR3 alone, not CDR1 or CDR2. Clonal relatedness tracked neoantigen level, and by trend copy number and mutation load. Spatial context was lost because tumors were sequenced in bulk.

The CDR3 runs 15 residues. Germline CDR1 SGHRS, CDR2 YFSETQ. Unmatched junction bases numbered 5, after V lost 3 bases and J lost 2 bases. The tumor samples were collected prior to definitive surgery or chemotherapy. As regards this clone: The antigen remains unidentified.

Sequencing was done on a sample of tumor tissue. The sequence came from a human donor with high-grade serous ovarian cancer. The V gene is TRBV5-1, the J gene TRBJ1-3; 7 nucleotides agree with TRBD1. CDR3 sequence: CASSWEGATGNTIYF. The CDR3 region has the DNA TGCGCCAGCAGCTGGGAGGGGGCTACTGGAAACACCATATATTTT.